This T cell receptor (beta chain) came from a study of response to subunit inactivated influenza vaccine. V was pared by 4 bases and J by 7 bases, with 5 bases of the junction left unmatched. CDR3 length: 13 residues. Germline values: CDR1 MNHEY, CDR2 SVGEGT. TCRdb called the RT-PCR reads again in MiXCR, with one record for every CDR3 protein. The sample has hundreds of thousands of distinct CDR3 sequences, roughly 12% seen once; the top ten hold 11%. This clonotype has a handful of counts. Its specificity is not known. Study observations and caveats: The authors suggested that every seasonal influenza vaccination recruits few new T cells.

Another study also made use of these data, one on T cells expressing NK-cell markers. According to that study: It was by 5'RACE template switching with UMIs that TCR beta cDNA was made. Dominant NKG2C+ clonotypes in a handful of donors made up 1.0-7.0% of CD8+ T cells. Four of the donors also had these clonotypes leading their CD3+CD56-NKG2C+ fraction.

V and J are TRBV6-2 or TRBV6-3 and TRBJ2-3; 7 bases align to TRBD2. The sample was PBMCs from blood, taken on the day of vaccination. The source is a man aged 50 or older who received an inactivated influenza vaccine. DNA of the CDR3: TGTGCCAGCAGTTTCAGGGAGGGAAATACGCAGTATTTT. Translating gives CASSFREGNTQYF.